The 14 T cell receptor beta chains below all came from one sample that was sequenced in a study of molecular identifiers for immune sequencing clone quantification. TCRdb recomputed calls from the PCR reads with MiXCR, one row per CDR3 protein. The sample yields 20,000 or so distinct CDR3 sequences, roughly 22% seen once. The sequenced sample consisted of naive CD8+ T cells from blood, with Jurkat cell RNA spiked in. Indicated subset: FACS-sorted CD8+CD4-CCR7+CD45RA+ naive T cells. These receptors were taken from a human donor in good health. Some libraries in this study had Jurkat cell RNA spiked in.

This clonotype was found many times. The rearrangement links TRBV25-1 to TRBJ2-1; D may be TRBD2 (6 bases). The length of the CDR3 is 19 residues. The germline V and J ends were trimmed by 2 bases and 3 bases, with 23 bases remaining between them. Germline-derived CDR1 and CDR2 are MGHDK and SYGVNS. CDR3 bases: TGTGCCAGCAGTGAAACCCTGCTCCAGTTGGGAGGAATCTACAATGAGCAGTTCTTC. It encodes CASSETLLQLGGIYNEQFF. Full variable domain (rest looked up from reference TRBV25-1 and TRBJ2-1): EADIYQTPRYLVIGTGKKITLECSQTMGHDKMYWYQQDPGMELHLIHYSYGVNSTEKGDLSSESTVSRIRTEHFPLTLESARPSHTSQYLCASSETLLQLGGIYNEQFFGPGTRLTVL.

This clonotype was seen repeatedly, ten times or more. This chain links TRBV6-5 with TRBJ2-2, with 8 bases aligning to TRBD2. Germline assignment: CDR1 MNHEY and CDR2 SVGAGI. This CDR3 is built from 13 residues. The V segment lost 5 bases and the J segment 13 bases; nucleotides outside the gene matches: 9. The CDR3 nucleotides are TGTGCCAGCAGTAATCCTCCCGCGGGAGGGCTGTTTTTT. It specifies CASSNPPAGGLFF.

This clonotype was counted ten times or more. V usage is TRBV20-1 and J usage is TRBJ2-1; 7 bases are a match to TRBD2. Trimming removed 6 bases from V and 0 bases from J; junction bases left unmatched: 8. Germline CDR1 is DFQATT and CDR2 is SNEGSKA (reference sequence). The CDR3 has 15 amino acids. The CDR3 DNA sequence: TGCAGTGCCATTAGCGGGTTGAGCTCCTACAATGAGCAGTTCTTC. This sequence encodes CSAISGLSSYNEQFF.

This clonotype was observed at least ten times. CDR3 sequence: CASSPRLAGEQYF. The CDR3 DNA follows: TGTGCCAGCAGCCCCCGACTAGCCGGAGAGCAGTACTTC. The genes are TRBV5-5 and TRBJ2-7, with 7 bases fitting TRBD2. Trimming removed 4 bases from V and 7 bases from J; junction bases left unmatched: 8. The CDR3 sequence is 13 residues long. Per the germline V gene, CDR1 is SGHKS and CDR2 is YYEKEE (reference sequence).

This clonotype was counted many times. The rearrangement joins TRBV11-2 to TRBJ2-2, with 7 nucleotides matching TRBD2. The CDR3 runs 17 residues. Germline lookup yields CDR1 SGHAT and CDR2 FQNNGV. With V trimmed by 5 bases and J by 7 bases, 16 bases remained unmatched. CDR3 loop: CASSTPVDGGSIGELFF. Here the CDR3 DNA reads TGTGCCAGCAGCACGCCGGTCGATGGCGGGAGTATCGGGGAGCTGTTTTTT.

At least ten counts were recorded for this clonotype. V is TRBV4-3 and J is TRBJ2-1; D is undetermined. The germline gives CDR1 LGHNA, CDR2 YSLEER. Trimming removed 3 bases at V and 4 bases at J, with 4 bases between. The CDR3 is 12 amino acids. In nucleotides, the CDR3 is TGCGCCAGCAGCCAGGGGTACAATGAGCAGTTCTTC. As protein: CASSQGYNEQFF.

This clonotype was seen many times. This chain links TRBV9 with TRBJ2-1; 9 bases match TRBD2. The germline CDR1 and CDR2 sequences are SGDLS and YYNGEE. This CDR3 is 16 amino acids long. Losses at the gene ends were 4 bases for V and 4 bases for J; bases not matched to a gene: 9. The CDR3 sequence is CASSPQGGRGYNEQFF. The CDR3 coding sequence is TGTGCCAGCAGCCCCCAGGGCGGGAGGGGTTACAATGAGCAGTTCTTC.

There are many counts of this clonotype. V and J are TRBV11-2 and TRBJ2-7; D is unresolved. The CDR3 sequence is 13 residues long. Trimming stripped 0 bases from V and 7 bases from J, with 10 bases between. CDR1 SGHAT and CDR2 FQNNGV come from the germline V gene. CDR3 amino acids: CASSLDLAGEQYF. The CDR3, as DNA: TGTGCCAGCAGCTTAGATTTGGCCGGAGAGCAGTACTTC.

This clonotype was recorded many times. This chain joins TRBV9 and TRBJ2-6; TRBD1 is a possible D gene (6 bases). CDR3 length: 17 residues. The V end lost 4 bases, the J end lost 2 bases, and 16 bases lay between the germline ends. Per the germline V gene, CDR1 is SGDLS and CDR2 is YYNGEE. This chain's CDR3 is CASSTHREGTGANVLTF. DNA of the CDR3: TGTGCCAGCAGCACCCACAGGGAAGGGACTGGGGCCAACGTCCTGACTTTC. The variable domain in full, with the rest retrieved from reference TRBV9 and TRBJ2-6, is DSGVTQTPKHLITATGQRVTLRCSPRSGDLSVYWYQQSLDQGLQFLIQYYNGEERAKGNILERFSAQQFPDLHSELNLSSLELGDSALYFCASSTHREGTGANVLTFGAGSRLTVL.

Points on this clonotype: Mismatch with germline at one junction end may stem from a read error. The V gene is TRBV6-2 or TRBV6-3, the J gene TRBJ2-7; the D is unclear. The CDR3 contains 12 residues. Germline V CDR1 and CDR2: MNHEY, SVGEGT. CDR3 sequence: CAGRSGFYEQYF. The DNA for the CDR3 is TGTGCCGGCAGATCAGGATTCTACGAGCAGTACTTC.

Judged by abundance, this clonotype is medium-sized. V usage is TRBV7-9 and J usage is TRBJ2-1; D possibly corresponds to TRBD2 (6 bases). The CDR3 totals 16 residues. Trimming removed 1 base at V and 3 bases at J, with 13 bases between. CDR1 and CDR2 from the germline V gene are SEHNR and FQNEAQ (reference sequence). The CDR3 is CASSLEGAGLYNEQFF. In DNA, the CDR3 is TGTGCCAGCAGCTTAGAAGGGGCGGGACTCTACAATGAGCAGTTCTTC.

The rearrangement joins TRBV23-1 to TRBJ2-7; 10 bases map to TRBD2. TRBV23-1 is assigned to the ORF class and has an uncertain function. The CDR3 has 20 amino acids. V lost 2 bases and J lost 4; bases outside the gene matches: 20. The chain's CDR3 is CASSQDAPSGSFELSYEQYF. CDR3 nucleotide sequence: TGCGCCAGCAGTCAAGATGCTCCTAGCGGGAGTTTTGAGCTTTCGTACGAGCAGTACTTC.

The sample holds many counts of this clonotype. The chain is built from TRBV7-3 and TRBJ2-1; perhaps TRBD1 as D (6 bases). The CDR3 has 12 amino acids. CDR1 is SGHTA and CDR2 is FQGTGA in the germline V gene. V was clipped by 1 base and J by 14 bases, with 12 bases between them. DNA of the CDR3: TGTGCCAGCAGCTTAAGTGGGGGCAGGGAGTTCTTC. It specifies CASSLSGGREFF.

This clonotype showed up just a few times. V is TRBV2 and J is TRBJ2-5; weak D call: TRBD2 (7 bases). Trimming removed 3 bases from V and 5 bases from J, with 13 bases in between. Germline loops: CDR1 SNHLY, CDR2 FYNNEI. The CDR3 covers 14 residues. CDR3 DNA sequence: TGTGCCAGCAGTGATCGGGGGGCGATTGAGACCCAGTACTTC. Protein: CASSDRGAIETQYF.